A single TCR beta chain is shown here with its context. The target antigen is unknown. This entry comes from a study of CXCR3-negative and CXCR3-positive naive CD8 T cells. Study outcomes and limitations: CXCR3-positive naive cells had TRB CDR3s that were more hydrophobic than CXCR3-negative naive cells had. Memory CD8+ cells had much lower diversity, and both naive subsets had comparably high diversity.

There are 14 residues in the CDR3. Germline V gene lookup returns CDR1 MDHEN and CDR2 SYDVKM. Through 5' RACE with UMI labels, the TRB cDNA libraries were prepared. After re-calling the 5' RACE reads, TCRdb lists one entry per CDR3 protein, DNA absent. The data show 120,000 or so distinct CDR3 sequences, and the top ten clones hold around 0.54%. The TCR was taken from a human donor in good health. Some clones in this sample may be carry-over from other donors' samples. The gene calls are TRBV28 and TRBJ2-7; TCRdb's D call, TRBD1, is unchecked because there is no DNA. Material: naive CXCR3+ CD8+ T cells from blood. The subset was: CD45RO-CCR7+CD27+CD95- naive CD8+ T cells expressing CXCR3 (TNR3+). The CDR3 protein is CASSEQGESDEQYF.